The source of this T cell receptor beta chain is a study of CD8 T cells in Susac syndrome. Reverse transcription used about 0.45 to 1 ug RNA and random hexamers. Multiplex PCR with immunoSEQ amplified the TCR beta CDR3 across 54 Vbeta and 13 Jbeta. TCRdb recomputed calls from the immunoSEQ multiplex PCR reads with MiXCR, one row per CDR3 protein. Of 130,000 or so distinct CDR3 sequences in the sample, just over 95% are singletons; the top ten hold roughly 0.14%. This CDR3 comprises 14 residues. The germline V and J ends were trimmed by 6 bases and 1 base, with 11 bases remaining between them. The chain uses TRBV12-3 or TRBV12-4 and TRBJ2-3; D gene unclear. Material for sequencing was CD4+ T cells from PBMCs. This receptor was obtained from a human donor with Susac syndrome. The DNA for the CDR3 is TGTGCCAGCAGCATCAGGTCCCGCACAGATACGCAGTATTTT. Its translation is CASSIRSRTDTQYF.